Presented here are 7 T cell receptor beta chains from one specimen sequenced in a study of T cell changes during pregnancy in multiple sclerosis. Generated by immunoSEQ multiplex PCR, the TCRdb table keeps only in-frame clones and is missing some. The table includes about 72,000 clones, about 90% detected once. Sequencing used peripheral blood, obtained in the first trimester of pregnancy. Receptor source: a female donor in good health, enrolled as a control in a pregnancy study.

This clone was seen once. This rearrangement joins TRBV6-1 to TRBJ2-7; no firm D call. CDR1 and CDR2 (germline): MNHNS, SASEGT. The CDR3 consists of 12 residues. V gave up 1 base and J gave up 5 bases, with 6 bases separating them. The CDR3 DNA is TGTGCCAGCAGTGAAGGTTGGCACGAGCAGTACTTC. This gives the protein CASSEGWHEQYF.

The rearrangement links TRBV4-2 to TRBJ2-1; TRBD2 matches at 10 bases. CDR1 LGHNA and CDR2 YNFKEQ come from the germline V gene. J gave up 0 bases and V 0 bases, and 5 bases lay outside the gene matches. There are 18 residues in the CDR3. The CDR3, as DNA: TGTGCCAGCAGCCAAGAAGCGGGAGGGGGCGCCTCCTACAATGAGCAGTTCTTC. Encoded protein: CASSQEAGGGASYNEQFF.

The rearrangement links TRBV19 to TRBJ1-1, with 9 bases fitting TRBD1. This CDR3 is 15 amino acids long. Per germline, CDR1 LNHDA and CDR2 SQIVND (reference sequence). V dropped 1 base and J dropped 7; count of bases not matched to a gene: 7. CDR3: CASSIAGTGPNEAFF. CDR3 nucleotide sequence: TGTGCCAGTAGTATAGCTGGGACAGGGCCTAATGAAGCTTTCTTT.

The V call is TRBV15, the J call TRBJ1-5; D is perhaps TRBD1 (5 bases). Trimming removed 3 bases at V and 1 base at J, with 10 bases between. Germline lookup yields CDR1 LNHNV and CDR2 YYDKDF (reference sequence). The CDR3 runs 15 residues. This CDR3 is CATSRDQGSNQPQHF. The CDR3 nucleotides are TGTGCCACCAGCAGGGACCAGGGAAGCAATCAGCCCCAGCATTTT.

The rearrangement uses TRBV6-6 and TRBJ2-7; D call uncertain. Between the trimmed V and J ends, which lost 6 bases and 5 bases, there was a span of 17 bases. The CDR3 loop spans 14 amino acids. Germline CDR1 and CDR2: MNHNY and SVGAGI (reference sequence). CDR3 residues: CASSLPQAWDEQYF. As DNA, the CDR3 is TGTGCCAGCAGCCTACCCCAGGCTTGGGACGAGCAGTACTTC.

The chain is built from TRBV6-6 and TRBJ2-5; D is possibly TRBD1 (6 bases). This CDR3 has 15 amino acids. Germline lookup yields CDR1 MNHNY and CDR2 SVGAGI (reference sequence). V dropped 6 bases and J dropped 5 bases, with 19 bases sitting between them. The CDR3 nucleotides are TGTGCCAGCAGCAAAGGGGACACAACCCCGGAGACCCAGTACTTC. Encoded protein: CASSKGDTTPETQYF.

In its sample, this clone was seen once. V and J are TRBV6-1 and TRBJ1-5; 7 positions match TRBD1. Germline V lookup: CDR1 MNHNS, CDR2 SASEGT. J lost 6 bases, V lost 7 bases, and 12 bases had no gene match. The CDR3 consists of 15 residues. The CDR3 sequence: CASKQGQLFIQPQHF. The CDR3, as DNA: TGTGCCAGCAAGCAGGGACAGTTATTCATTCAGCCCCAGCATTTT.